This T cell receptor (beta chain) was sequenced during a study of blood T cell repertoires in COVID-19. The wider study: The origin of the acute and convalescent COVID-19 samples was the United States, Italy and Spain.

The repertoire was sequenced with immunoSEQ multiplex PCR; TCRdb's copy has only in-frame clones and lacks some. The sample has roughly 160,000 clones, about four fifths seen once. The CDR3 extends over 15 amino acids. The germline gives CDR1 SNHLY, CDR2 FYNNEI. Germline trimming cut 1 base from V and 3 bases from J; bases unmatched to any gene: 4. This clone showed up just once. This TCR was recovered from a woman older than 75 with COVID-19, enrolled during active disease. The sequenced sample was peripheral blood. The J gene is TRBJ1-1, the V gene TRBV2; 8 bases are a match to TRBD1. The CDR3 loop is CASSEVAGGHTEAFF. The CDR3, as DNA: TGTGCCAGCAGTGAAGTGGCAGGGGGCCACACTGAAGCTTTCTTT. Together with reference TRBV2 and TRBJ1-1, the CDR3 gives the full variable domain: EPEVTQTPSHQVTQMGQEVILRCVPISNHLYFYWYRQILGQKVEFLVSFYNNEISEKSEIFDDQFSVERPDGSNFTLKIRSTKLEDSAMYFCASSEVAGGHTEAFFGQGTRLTVV.